The 23 T cell receptor beta chains given below trace back to one sample, sequenced in a study of blood T cell repertoires in COVID-19. Only in-frame clones appear in the TCRdb table, and some are missing; sequencing was by immunoSEQ multiplex PCR. The sample records about 100,000 clones, approximately 83% being singletons. The sample taken for sequencing was PBMCs or T cells enriched from blood (not recorded which). The receptors were gathered from a woman aged 50 to 60 who had recovered from COVID-19.

The chain links TRBV30 to TRBJ2-3; 8 positions match TRBD2. Germline assignment: CDR1 GTSNPN and CDR2 SVGIG (reference sequence). The J segment lost 7 bases and the V segment lost 3 bases, leaving 12 bases of the junction unmatched. The CDR3 length is 15 residues. The CDR3 DNA sequence: TGTGCCTGGAGGCCGAAAGCGGGGGCCATCAATACGCAGTATTTT. It specifies CAWRPKAGAINTQYF. The complete variable domain, with remaining parts taken from reference TRBV30 and TRBJ2-3, reads SQTIHQWPATLVQPVGSPLSLECTVEGTSNPNLYWYRQAAGRGLQLLFYSVGIGQISSEVPQNLSASRPQDRQFILSSKKLLLSDSGFYLCAWRPKAGAINTQYFGPGTRLTVL.

This chain connects TRBV5-4 to TRBJ2-3, with a weak D call TRBD1 (6 bases). V lost 4 bases to trimming and J lost 1 base, with 10 bases between them. Germline V gene sequence: CDR1 SGHNT, CDR2 YYREEE (reference sequence). The CDR3 consists of 14 residues. The CDR3 bases are TGTGCCAGCAGCGTCGGACAGCGCACAGATACGCAGTATTTT. Protein: CASSVGQRTDTQYF.

The J gene is TRBJ2-5, the V gene TRBV28; possibly TRBD1 for D (6 bases). With 3 bases removed from V and 3 bases from J, the gap between germline ends came to 14 bases. Germline V gene data show CDR1 as MDHEN and CDR2 as SYDVKM. The CDR3 sequence is 15 residues long. This CDR3 is CASSFGPDRKETQYF. In DNA, the CDR3 is TGTGCCAGCAGTTTTGGCCCGGACAGAAAAGAGACCCAGTACTTC.

The chain combines TRBV28 with TRBJ2-1; perhaps TRBD1 as D (6 bases). In germline, CDR1 is MDHEN, CDR2 SYDVKM. V lost 5 bases to trimming and J lost 1 base, with 12 bases between them. The CDR3 is 15 residues long. The CDR3 protein is CASSRPRGSYNEQFF. The CDR3 DNA reads TGTGCCAGCAGTCGTCCCAGGGGTTCCTACAATGAGCAGTTCTTC.

Only one count was recorded for this clone. This chain connects TRBV6-6 to TRBJ1-2; tentatively, D is TRBD1 (6 bases). This CDR3 is 17 amino acids long. V was clipped by 5 bases and J by 0 bases, with 19 bases between them. Germline V gene sequence: CDR1 MNHNY, CDR2 SVGAGI (reference sequence). The CDR3 reads CASSLRRRQDPNYGYTF. The DNA of the CDR3 is TGTGCCAGCAGTCTACGAAGGAGACAGGACCCTAACTATGGCTACACCTTC.

This clone was recorded only once. This CDR3 reads CASSTSSAGTDTQYF. The DNA for the CDR3 is TGTGCCAGTAGCACCTCATCAGCGGGTACAGATACGCAGTATTTT. The chain links TRBV19 to TRBJ2-3; TRBD2 is a possible D gene (6 bases). The CDR3 is 15 amino acids. Germline CDR1 and CDR2: LNHDA and SQIVND (reference sequence). The V and J ends lost 6 bases and 3 bases respectively, with 16 bases between them.

CDR3 in DNA: TGTGCCAGCCTGACGGGGATGGAGGCCCACGAGCAGTACTTC. It specifies CASLTGMEAHEQYF. The chain carries TRBV2 and TRBJ2-7; a weak D match, TRBD2 (5 bases). V lost 8 bases and J lost 5, with 19 bases in between. The CDR3 contains 14 residues. Per germline, CDR1 SNHLY and CDR2 FYNNEI. The variable domain in full, completed from reference TRBV2 and TRBJ2-7, reads EPEVTQTPSHQVTQMGQEVILRCVPISNHLYFYWYRQILGQKVEFLVSFYNNEISEKSEIFDDQFSVERPDGSNFTLKIRSTKLEDSAMYFCASLTGMEAHEQYFGPGTRLTVT.

The gene calls are TRBV12-5 and TRBJ2-3; possibly TRBD1 for D (5 bases). This CDR3 is built from 15 residues. Germline loops: CDR1 LGHNT, CDR2 FRNRAP. The germline V and J ends were trimmed by 1 base and 1 base, with 9 bases remaining between them. The CDR3 region has the DNA TGTGCTAGTGGTTTGGCCCAGACAGGCACAGATACGCAGTATTTT. It yields the protein CASGLAQTGTDTQYF.

The V and J genes are TRBV15 and TRBJ2-1, with D possibly TRBD2 on 5 matching bases. Germline CDR1 reads LNHNV; CDR2 reads YYDKDF (reference sequence). V was trimmed by 1 base and J by 0 bases, leaving 10 bases between them. The CDR3 has 16 amino acids. CDR3 nucleotide sequence: TGTGCCACCAGCAGAGGGACTCCCCACTCCTACAATGAGCAGTTCTTC. This encodes CATSRGTPHSYNEQFF.

This chain links TRBV6-6 with TRBJ2-5, with D perhaps TRBD2 (5 bases). The CDR3 spans 11 residues. The V end lost 8 bases, the J end lost 5 bases, and 9 bases lay between the germline ends. The germline V gene encodes CDR1 MNHNY and CDR2 SVGAGI (reference sequence). DNA for the CDR3: TGTGCCAGCGAGAGAGGGGAGACCCAGTACTTC. Translation: CASERGETQYF.

CDR3 protein: CASSLVGPLDTQYF. The DNA for the CDR3 is TGTGCCAGCAGCTTGGTCGGTCCGTTGGATACGCAGTATTTT. V gene TRBV5-6 combines with J gene TRBJ2-3; D is unresolved. CDR3 length: 14 residues. Germline assignment: CDR1 SGHDT and CDR2 YYEEEE. V was trimmed by 0 bases and J by 6 bases, leaving 11 bases between them. Drawing the rest from reference TRBV5-6 and TRBJ2-3, the complete variable domain is DAGVTQSPTHLIKTRGQQVTLRCSPKSGHDTVSWYQQALGQGPQFIFQYYEEEERQRGNFPDRFSGHQFPNYSSELNVNALLLGDSALYLCASSLVGPLDTQYFGPGTRLTVL.

This chain uses TRBV3-1 (or the pseudogene TRBV3-2) with TRBJ1-2; D unclear. The CDR3 is made up of 14 amino acids. Germline V gives CDR1 LGHDT, CDR2 YNNKEL (reference sequence). Trimming took off 3 bases at V and 5 bases at J, with 13 bases between the two ends. The CDR3 nucleotides read TGTGCCAGCAGCCACCCTCCAGGAGGGTATGGCTACACCTTC. Its translation is CASSHPPGGYGYTF.

The chain is built from TRBV11-3 and TRBJ2-3, with D perhaps matching TRBD2 (7 bases). CDR1 is SGHNT, CDR2 YENEEA, per germline. The CDR3 length is 16 residues. The V end was cut by 5 bases, the J end by 1 base, with 16 bases between. The CDR3 bases are TGTGCCAGCAGCGCCGGGGCGGGGGCCGGCACAGATACGCAGTATTTT. This gives the protein CASSAGAGAGTDTQYF.

This clone was seen just once. The chain has TRBV11-2 and TRBJ2-5; D not certain. Germline V gives CDR1 SGHAT, CDR2 FQNNGV. The CDR3 is 12 amino acids. Trimming removed 5 bases from V and 1 base from J, with 5 bases in between. The CDR3 nucleotides read TGTGCCAGCAGCATCATCCAAGAGACCCAGTACTTC. It encodes CASSIIQETQYF.

The rearrangement joins TRBV30 to TRBJ2-7, with D possibly being TRBD2 (5 bases). The V gene lost 0 bases and the J gene lost 2 bases, with 14 bases spanning the gap. The germline V gene has CDR1 GTSNPN and CDR2 SVGIG (reference sequence). This CDR3 has 15 residues. The CDR3 DNA reads as TGTGCCTGGAGTGTACCGGGCAGGAGGACCTACGAGCAGTACTTC. It translates to CAWSVPGRRTYEQYF.

This chain joins TRBV24-1 and TRBJ2-3, with 8 bases fitting TRBD2. The CDR3 is 16 amino acids. Germline V CDR1 and CDR2: KGHDR, SFDVKD. Germline trimming cut 3 bases from V and 3 bases from J; bases unmatched to any gene: 7. This CDR3 is CATSDPGLANTDTQYF. The CDR3, as DNA: TGTGCCACCAGTGATCCTGGACTAGCCAATACAGATACGCAGTATTTT.

The gene calls are TRBV5-4 and TRBJ2-5, with a tentative D call TRBD2 (6 bases). The V gene's germline CDR1 is SGHNT and CDR2 YYREEE (reference sequence). This CDR3 is built from 14 residues. The V end was cut by 2 bases, the J end by 1 base, with 9 bases between. The CDR3 reads CASSFRGFQETQYF. The CDR3 nucleotides read TGTGCCAGCAGCTTCCGGGGGTTCCAAGAGACCCAGTACTTC. The variable domain in full, with the rest retrieved from reference TRBV5-4 and TRBJ2-5, is ETGVTQSPTHLIKTRGQQVTLRCSSQSGHNTVSWYQQALGQGPQFIFQYYREEENGRGNFPPRFSGLQFPNYSSELNVNALELDDSALYLCASSFRGFQETQYFGPGTRLLVL.

The chain uses TRBV28 and TRBJ2-2; weak D call: TRBD1 (6 bases). V was clipped by 10 bases and J by 6 bases, with 15 bases between them. Germline lookup yields CDR1 MDHEN and CDR2 SYDVKM. The CDR3 spans 13 residues. Written as DNA, the CDR3 is TGTGCCAACCCTGGCAGGGGCTCCGGGGAGCTGTTTTTT. It is translated as CANPGRGSGELFF.

The genes are TRBV18 and TRBJ1-2; 10 bases line up with TRBD1. V lost 4 bases to trimming and J lost 1 base; unmatched junction nucleotides: 9. The CDR3 sequence is 17 residues long. CDR1 is KGHSH, CDR2 LQKENI, per germline. The CDR3 here is CASSLGQGGTFNYGYTF. In DNA form, the CDR3 reads TGTGCCAGCTCACTCGGACAGGGGGGGACGTTTAACTATGGCTACACCTTC.

The chain recombines TRBV2 with TRBJ2-3; 7 bases match TRBD2. CDR1 SNHLY and CDR2 FYNNEI come from the germline V gene. This CDR3 has 14 residues. V dropped 6 bases and J dropped 3; count of bases not matched to a gene: 6. CDR3 nucleotide sequence: TGTGCCAGCAGGGCAACTAGCGAGACAGATACGCAGTATTTT. This sequence encodes CASRATSETDTQYF. The full variable domain, its missing parts supplied by reference TRBV2 and TRBJ2-3, is EPEVTQTPSHQVTQMGQEVILRCVPISNHLYFYWYRQILGQKVEFLVSFYNNEISEKSEIFDDQFSVERPDGSNFTLKIRSTKLEDSAMYFCASRATSETDTQYFGPGTRLTVL.

This clone was recorded only once. The chain recombines TRBV18 with TRBJ2-7, with D perhaps matching TRBD2 (5 bases). The V end lost 2 bases, the J end lost 1 base, and 12 bases lay between the germline ends. Per germline, CDR1 KGHSH and CDR2 LQKENI. This CDR3 spans 15 amino acids. The DNA of the CDR3 is TGTGCCAGCTCACCAATAGCGACTGATTCCTACGAGCAGTACTTC. Its translation is CASSPIATDSYEQYF.

The chain's CDR3 is CASSEAGTGGYEQYF. The CDR3 DNA sequence: TGTGCCAGCAGTGAAGCCGGGACAGGGGGCTACGAGCAGTACTTC. V gene TRBV6-1 combines with J gene TRBJ2-7; 11 positions agree with TRBD1. The V gene's germline CDR1 is MNHNS and CDR2 SASEGT. V gave up 0 bases and J gave up 3 bases; unmatched junction bases: 1. The CDR3 extends over 15 amino acids.

The rearrangement links TRBV2 to TRBJ2-7; D possibly corresponds to TRBD1 (5 bases). Trimming removed 5 bases at V and 2 bases at J, with 13 bases between. Germline CDR1 reads SNHLY; CDR2 reads FYNNEI. The CDR3 is 14 residues long. CDR3 sequence (DNA): TGTGCCAGCAGTCGTCAGGGCTGGCCCTACGAGCAGTACTTC. Translating it yields CASSRQGWPYEQYF.